The clone carrying this TCR beta chain occurred a few times. Possible read error: a much larger clone is one base away. MiXCR was run by TCRdb on the PCR reads, yielding one entry per CDR3 protein. In the table there are 25,000 or so distinct CDR3 sequences, over 40% of which are singletons. This record comes from a study of CD4 and CD8 cells across lung adenocarcinoma regions. Samples came from patients with localized non-small cell lung adenocarcinoma. V lost 0 bases to trimming and J lost 10 bases; unmatched junction nucleotides: 5. Germline CDR1 is WSHSY and CDR2 is SAAADI. The CDR3 extends over 14 amino acids.

The receptor was isolated from a male donor with lung adenocarcinoma. The CD4 and CD8 labels of this study may be unreliable. The rearrangement joins TRBV10-2 to TRBJ2-1, with TRBD2 matching 8 bases. The material sequenced was CD4+ T cells from the center of a lung tumor. CDR3 residues: CASSESAGGLEQFF. DNA of the CDR3: TGCGCCAGCAGTGAGTCTGCGGGAGGTTTAGAGCAGTTCTTC.